These T cell receptor beta chains were read from a single sample in a study of spatial heterogeneity in lung cancer. TCRdb ran MiXCR on the 5' RACE reads and lists one entry per CDR3 protein. The sample carries about 39,000 distinct CDR3 sequences, approximately 3.1% recorded once. The sequencing here drew on normal lung tissue next to the tumor, taken at surgery. The receptors shown here come from a male donor with early-stage non-small cell lung cancer. CDR3s leave out the opening cysteine and the closing phenylalanine or tryptophan. The listing skips clone size in some rows; elsewhere it reads once, few, many or a size class.

v_call,clone_size,j_call,cdr3_aa
TRBV29-1,many,TRBJ1-2,SVEDRGYGYT
TRBV19,many,TRBJ2-2,ASSRIGGTGELF
TRBV5-8,.,TRBJ2-2,ASSRSNGELF
TRBV7-9,many,TRBJ2-5,ASSLSIGETQY
TRBV3-1,many,TRBJ2-5,ASSLGETQY
TRBV29-1,many,TRBJ2-7,SVVAGVEQY
TRBV29-1,many,TRBJ2-7,SVPDRGFSYEQY
TRBV7-9,many,TRBJ1-4,ASSLMQGGEKLF
TRBV7-2,many,TRBJ2-1,ASSTSFGEQF
TRBV4-2,many,TRBJ2-1,ASSQLPDYNEQF
TRBV7-6,many,TRBJ2-7,ASSLTGPSYEQY
TRBV24-1,many,TRBJ2-1,ATRRDSSSNEQF
TRBV24-1,many,TRBJ1-5,ATSPTGHQPQH
TRBV6-5,many,TRBJ2-7,ASSYSGGDSYEQY
TRBV9,.,TRBJ2-2,ASSDVSDDGELF
TRBV24-1,many,TRBJ2-3,ASEGSGGTDTQY
TRBV20-1,many,TRBJ2-1,SATREPGFYNEQF
TRBV12-3/TRBV12-4,few,TRBJ1-4,ASRRDTQTNEKLF
TRBV18,many,TRBJ2-5,ASSTDGQETQY
TRBV27,many,TRBJ1-2,ASRPNSRGQGYGYT
TRBV30,many,TRBJ1-2,AWRTGSLRNYGYT
TRBV10-1,many,TRBJ2-7,ASSELEPGLAGGPRDEQY
TRBV5-1,many,TRBJ2-3,ASSLGGPADTQY
TRBV15,many,TRBJ2-3,ATSRDDFSGTNTDTQY
TRBV28,many,TRBJ1-2,ASSRQGARKGYT
TRBV29-1,many,TRBJ2-6,SVSGSGANVLT
TRBV28,many,TRBJ2-2,ASRLTGELF
TRBV7-8,many,TRBJ2-1,ASSFTPLAGGEF
TRBV21-1,medium-sized,TRBJ1-5,ASTSNSQGRYQPQH
TRBV7-9,many,TRBJ1-1,ASSLGGGRTDFPEAF
TRBV5-4,many,TRBJ2-5,ASSREPGETQY
TRBV20-1,few,TRBJ2-7,SARDLTSGSYEQY
TRBV27,few,TRBJ1-6,ASSLAMGEVGNSPLH
TRBV20-1,many,TRBJ2-7,SARARANEQY
TRBV6-6,many,TRBJ1-2,ASRNGDRGEGGYT